This T cell receptor beta chain comes out of a study of CD8 T cells in Susac syndrome. Random hexamers primed reverse transcription of roughly 0.45 to 1 ug RNA. One entry per CDR3 protein, called by TCRdb with MiXCR from the immunoSEQ multiplex PCR reads. This sample carries some 120,000 distinct CDR3 sequences, about 94% of them seen once, and the ten largest clones take around 0.078%. V was pared by 5 bases and J by 2 bases, with 12 bases between. The CDR3 is made up of 14 amino acids. Germline assignment: CDR1 SNHLY and CDR2 FYNNEI. The receptor was derived from a human donor in good health. The genes are TRBV2 and TRBJ1-2; the D gene is possibly TRBD1 (6 bases). The sequenced sample consisted of CD4+ T cells from PBMCs. In DNA form, the CDR3 reads TGTGCCAGCAGTTTGGACAGCCTGAACTATGGCTACACCTTC. Its translation is CASSLDSLNYGYTF.